This T cell receptor beta chain is from a study of spatial heterogeneity in lung cancer. CDR3 size: 14 residues. Trimming cost V 0 bases and J 9 bases, with 10 bases left between them. Germline lookup yields CDR1 SGHRS and CDR2 YFSETQ. MiXCR, applied by TCRdb to the 5' RACE reads, yields one record per CDR3 protein. The table has tens of thousands of distinct CDR3 sequences, roughly an eighth seen once. This clonotype was seen a handful of times. Indicated time point: sample taken at primary tumor resection. The sequence derives from a male donor with early-stage non-small cell lung cancer. The sample in question was PBMCs, obtained at surgery. The chain is built from TRBV5-1 and TRBJ1-6; no reliable D call. CDR3 amino acids: CASSLEGAGSPLHF. CDR3 in DNA: TGCGCCAGCAGCTTGGAGGGCGCGGGTTCACCCCTCCACTTT.